A single sample gave rise to the 5 T cell receptor beta chains below, sequenced in a study of blood T cells in healthy people across ages. Then a second PCR, running roughly 7 to 11 cycles, was carried out with a sample-barcoded 5' primer and a J-beta primer mix. In TCRdb, the 5' RACE reads were re-called with MiXCR into one record per CDR3 protein. The table has some 790,000 distinct CDR3 sequences, about 30% seen once; the top ten hold around a sixth. The material sequenced was blood. Receptors originate from an elderly woman in good health.

The rearrangement uses TRBV9 and TRBJ2-1; tentatively, D is TRBD2 (7 bases). Germline values: CDR1 SGDLS, CDR2 YYNGEE. V was shortened by 3 bases and J by 4 bases, with 11 bases between the two germline ends. CDR3 length equals 14 residues. The CDR3 protein is CASSEGGDYNEQFF. CDR3 in DNA: TGTGCCAGCAGCGAGGGGGGGGATTACAATGAGCAGTTCTTC.

This rearrangement joins TRBV12-5 to TRBJ2-5; 10 nucleotides align to TRBD1. Losses at the gene ends were 2 bases for V and 11 bases for J; bases not matched to a gene: 14. Germline-derived CDR1 and CDR2 are LGHNT and FRNRAP. The CDR3 consists of 16 residues. CDR3 nucleotide sequence: TGTGCTAGTGGTTTGTTCGGGACAGGGGTTCCCAATGAGCAGTACTTC. This codes for CASGLFGTGVPNEQYF.

The sample holds a few counts of this clonotype. The chain has TRBV11-2 and TRBJ2-2, with D possibly matching TRBD1 (6 bases). The CDR3 consists of 15 residues. Germline CDR1 and CDR2: SGHAT and FQNNGV. V was clipped by 5 bases and J by 6 bases, with 16 bases between them. As DNA, the CDR3 is TGTGCCAGCAGCCCCGAACAGGGAAGGGCCGGGGAGCTGTTTTTT. Translating gives CASSPEQGRAGELFF.

In DNA, the CDR3 is TGTGCCAGCAGTTTATTAGTATTCCCCTACGAGCAGTACTTC. Translating it yields CASSLLVFPYEQYF. The chain is built from TRBV28 and TRBJ2-5; D remains ambiguous. The assigned J gene may be wrong: the sequence end matches TRBJ2-7 better. Germline V gene data show CDR1 as MDHEN and CDR2 as SYDVKM. The CDR3 extends over 14 amino acids.

This clonotype showed up many times. DNA of the CDR3: TGTGCCAGCAGTAAAACTCGACAGGGCGGGGAGCAGTACTTC. Translated, it gives CASSKTRQGGEQYF. The rearrangement uses TRBV12-3 or TRBV12-4 and TRBJ2-5; tentative D call: TRBD1 (7 bases). Between the trimmed V and J ends, which lost 5 bases and 11 bases, there was a span of 21 bases. This CDR3 has 14 amino acids.